This T cell receptor (beta chain) was obtained from a study of blood T cell repertoires in COVID-19. Across the study: The United States, Italy and Spain provided the acute and convalescent COVID-19 samples. PBMCs, B-cell-depleted T cells, or T cells were the source of the cDNA or gDNA that made up the material.

Method: immunoSEQ multiplex PCR; TCRdb's copy keeps in-frame clones and lacks some. Here the sample spans some 220,000 clones, 88% being singletons. The CDR3 totals 12 residues. The V gene end was trimmed by 2 bases and the J gene end by 12 bases; junction bases not matched to a gene: 6. Germline CDR1 and CDR2: ENHRY and SYGVKD. The chain couples TRBV10-3 to TRBJ1-1, with 7 positions matching TRBD1. The sample was PBMCs or T cells enriched from blood (not recorded which). The sequence was collected from a woman aged 30 to 39 who had recovered from COVID-19. CDR3 loop: CAISEPRDRTFF. DNA of the CDR3: TGTGCCATCAGTGAGCCACGGGACAGAACTTTCTTT.